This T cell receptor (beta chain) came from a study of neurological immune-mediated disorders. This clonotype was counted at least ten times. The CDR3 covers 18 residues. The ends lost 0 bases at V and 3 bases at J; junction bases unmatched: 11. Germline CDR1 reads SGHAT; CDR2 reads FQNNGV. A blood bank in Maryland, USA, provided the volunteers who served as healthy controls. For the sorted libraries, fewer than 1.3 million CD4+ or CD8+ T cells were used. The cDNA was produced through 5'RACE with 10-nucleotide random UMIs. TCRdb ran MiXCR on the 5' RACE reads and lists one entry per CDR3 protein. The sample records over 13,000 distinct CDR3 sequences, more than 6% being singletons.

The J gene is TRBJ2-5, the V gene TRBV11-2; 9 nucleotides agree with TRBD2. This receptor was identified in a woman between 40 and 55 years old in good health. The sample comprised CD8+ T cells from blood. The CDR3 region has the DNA TGTGCCAGCAGCTTAGATTTGGCGGGGGGGGTATCGGAAGAGACCCAGTACTTC. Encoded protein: CASSLDLAGGVSEETQYF. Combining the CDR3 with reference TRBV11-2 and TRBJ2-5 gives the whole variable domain EAGVAQSPRYKIIEKRQSVAFWCNPISGHATLYWYQQILGQGPKLLIQFQNNGVVDDSQLPKDRFSAERLKGVDSTLKIQPAKLEDSAVYLCASSLDLAGGVSEETQYFGPGTRLLVL.